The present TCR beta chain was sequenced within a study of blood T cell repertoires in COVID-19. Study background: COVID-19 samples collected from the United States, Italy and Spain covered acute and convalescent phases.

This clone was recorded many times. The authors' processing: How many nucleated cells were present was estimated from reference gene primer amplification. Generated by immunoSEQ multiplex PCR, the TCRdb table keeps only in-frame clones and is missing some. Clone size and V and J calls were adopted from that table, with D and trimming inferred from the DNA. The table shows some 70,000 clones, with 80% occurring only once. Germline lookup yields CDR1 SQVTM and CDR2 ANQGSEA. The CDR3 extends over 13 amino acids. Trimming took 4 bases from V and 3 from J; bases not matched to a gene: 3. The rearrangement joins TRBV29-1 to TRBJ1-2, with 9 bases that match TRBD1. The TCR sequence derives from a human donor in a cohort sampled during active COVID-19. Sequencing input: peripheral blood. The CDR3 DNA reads TGCAGCGTTGGACGGGACAGGGACTATGGCTACACCTTC. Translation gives CSVGRDRDYGYTF.